These 10 T cell receptor beta chains were all obtained from the same sample, sequenced in a study of shared clonotypes between healthy human individuals. Method: immunoSEQ multiplex PCR; TCRdb's copy keeps in-frame clones and lacks some. The repertoire holds about 490,000 clones, 79% seen once, with over 9.5% in the top ten. What was sequenced was PBMCs. The receptor set was obtained from a woman in her forties in good health. Some clones in this sample may be carry-over from other donors' samples.

The chain joins TRBV2 to TRBJ1-2; 9 bases are shared with TRBD1. The CDR3 consists of 15 residues. With V trimmed by 3 bases and J by 4 bases, 6 bases remained unmatched. Per germline, CDR1 SNHLY and CDR2 FYNNEI. The CDR3 here is CASSDRTGGVYGYTF. In nucleotides, the CDR3 is TGTGCCAGCAGTGACCGAACAGGGGGCGTCTATGGCTACACCTTC.

The chain carries TRBV5-1 and TRBJ2-3, with 12 nucleotides matching TRBD2. The trim removed 4 bases at V and 5 bases at J, leaving 8 bases unmatched. Germline-derived CDR1 and CDR2 are SGHRS and YFSETQ. There are 16 residues in the CDR3. CDR3 coding DNA: TGCGCCAGCAGCCCCCTAGCGGGAGGGGGAGGAGATACGCAGTATTTT. Protein product: CASSPLAGGGGDTQYF.

V usage is TRBV5-5 and J usage is TRBJ2-5; a possible D gene is TRBD1 (5 bases). V shed 7 bases and J shed 1 base, with 17 bases lying between them. The CDR3 is made up of 15 amino acids. The germline V gene has CDR1 SGHKS and CDR2 YYEKEE (reference sequence). This CDR3 reads CASQGGAVSQETQYF. The DNA for the CDR3 is TGTGCCAGCCAAGGTGGGGCAGTGTCCCAAGAGACCCAGTACTTC.

The chain is built from TRBV2 and TRBJ2-7, with 9 bases aligning to TRBD2. The CDR3 spans 13 residues. Germline-derived CDR1 and CDR2 are SNHLY and FYNNEI. V gave up 9 bases and J gave up 4 bases; unmatched junction bases: 7. The CDR3 sequence is CASGVLAGYEQYF. In DNA form, the CDR3 reads TGTGCCAGTGGGGTGCTAGCGGGGTACGAGCAGTACTTC.

The gene calls are TRBV4-1 and TRBJ2-7; no clear D. The CDR3 covers 17 residues. V lost 3 bases and J lost 2, with 20 bases in between. CDR1 is MGHRA and CDR2 is YSYEKL in the germline V gene. CDR3 protein: CASSQDQTTDGPYEQYF. The CDR3 bases are TGCGCCAGCAGCCAGGATCAGACCACAGACGGGCCCTACGAGCAGTACTTC.

The chain is built from TRBV5-6 and TRBJ2-1; D remains unclear. The germline CDR1 and CDR2 sequences are SGHDT and YYEEEE. The CDR3 loop spans 11 amino acids. V was trimmed by 3 bases and J by 9 bases, leaving 7 bases between them. CDR3: CASSSSGEQFF. The CDR3 DNA reads as TGTGCCAGCAGCTCAAGTGGTGAGCAGTTCTTC.

The chain links TRBV18 to TRBJ2-7; D remains unclear. The CDR3 length is 14 residues. Germline V gene lookup returns CDR1 KGHSH and CDR2 LQKENI. The V end lost 0 bases, the J end lost 2 bases, and 8 bases lay between the germline ends. The CDR3 bases are TGTGCCAGCTCACCACCTTACTTTACCTACGAGCAGTACTTC. Protein: CASSPPYFTYEQYF.

About this clone: The junction shows a germline mismatch at one end, possibly a read error. The chain has TRBV4-1 and TRBJ2-7; 9 nucleotides align to TRBD1. There are 15 residues in the CDR3. Germline CDR1 and CDR2: MGHRA and YSYEKL. The CDR3 is CASSQDHRGLYGQYF. The CDR3 nucleotides are TGCGCCAGCAGCCAAGACCACAGGGGGCTTTACGGGCAGTACTTC.

The chain has TRBV6-1 and TRBJ2-7, with 10 bases that match TRBD2. The V segment lost 4 bases and the J segment 7 bases; nucleotides outside the gene matches: 10. This CDR3 contains 15 residues. From germline, CDR1 is MNHNS and CDR2 SASEGT. DNA for the CDR3: TGTGCCAGCAGTGTAGGGCTAGCGGGAGTAGGTGAGCAGTACTTC. The encoded protein is CASSVGLAGVGEQYF.

This clone has a handful of counts. This chain links TRBV28 with TRBJ1-4, with D tentatively TRBD1 (6 bases). Trimming pared 3 bases from V and 10 bases from J, leaving 15 bases between. Germline CDR1 is MDHEN and CDR2 is SYDVKM. The CDR3 is 14 amino acids. CDR3 amino acids: CASSFLGGAGKLFF. The CDR3 DNA follows: TGTGCCAGCAGTTTTTTGGGGGGCGCAGGAAAACTGTTTTTT.